Sequencing of this T cell receptor beta chain was carried out in a study of shared clonotypes between healthy human individuals. Study overall: Donors, aged 18 to 49, were a couple of women and three men.

DNA at 150 to 250 ng, around 30,000 T cell genomes, went into sorted-subset replicate PCRs. Profiled with immunoSEQ multiplex PCR; TCRdb holds only in-frame clones, not every one. The table records 560,000 or so clones, roughly 95% of them present only once. About this clone: Antigen unknown. Mismatch with germline at one junction end may stem from a read error.

Study observations and caveats: Donors were few, which limited the genetic and exposure-history diversity represented.

It was CD45RO-negative cells, positively selected for CCR7, that made up naive CD8 cells, with terminally differentiated effector memory CD45RA+ cells excluded. The germline CDR1 and CDR2 sequences are SQVTM and ANQGSEA. The CDR3 is made up of 17 amino acids. The receptor's source is a young woman in good health. The V gene is TRBV29-1, the J gene TRBJ2-3; maybe TRBD2 (5 bases). The sequencing input was naive CD8+ T cells sorted from blood. The CDR3 loop is CSVGPRTLGPSKDTQYF. For the CDR3, the DNA is TGCAGCGTTGGGCCCCGAACCCTCGGACCTAGCAAAGATACGCAGTATTTT.